The 27 T cell receptor beta chains given below trace back to one sample, sequenced in a study of cytomegalovirus exposure and HLA in healthy donors. Primers: 60 Vbeta forward and 13 Jbeta reverse. Generated by immunoSEQ multiplex PCR, the TCRdb table keeps only in-frame clones and is missing some. The sample yields roughly 100,000 clones, over 75% seen once. Sequenced material: PBMCs. These receptors all come from a woman in her thirties or forties in good health and CMV-seropositive.

A note on this clone: The identical CDR3 is also encoded by other nucleotide sequences in the sample. V is TRBV5-1 and J is TRBJ1-5; D not certain. With 0 bases removed from V and 2 bases from J, the gap between germline ends came to 6 bases. Germline V gene sequence: CDR1 SGHRS, CDR2 YFSETQ. This CDR3 region has 14 residues. Here the CDR3 reads CASSLAAGNQPQHF. The DNA for the CDR3 is TGCGCCAGCAGCTTGGCAGCGGGCAATCAGCCCCAGCATTTT.

The J gene is TRBJ1-4, the V gene TRBV18; D is ambiguous. Per the germline V gene, CDR1 is KGHSH and CDR2 is LQKENI. The germline V and J ends were trimmed by 1 base and 2 bases, with 14 bases remaining between them. This CDR3 has 17 amino acids. CDR3 region: CASSPRAGQSTNEKLFF. CDR3 DNA sequence: TGTGCCAGCTCACCACGGGCAGGCCAGTCGACTAATGAAAAACTGTTTTTT.

The chain links TRBV7-2 to TRBJ2-7, with D perhaps matching TRBD2 (6 bases). This CDR3 spans 16 amino acids. Deletions cut 5 bases from V and 0 bases from J, with 17 bases between. Germline V gene data show CDR1 as SGHTA and CDR2 as FQGNSA. The CDR3 region is CASSPEGGAASYEQYF. The CDR3 DNA reads as TGTGCCAGCAGCCCCGAGGGCGGGGCGGCCTCCTACGAGCAGTACTTC.

The chain has TRBV28 and TRBJ2-5; D not certain. The CDR3 has 15 amino acids. CDR1 MDHEN and CDR2 SYDVKM come from the germline V gene. Trimming removed 2 bases at V and 2 bases at J, with 12 bases between. The CDR3 coding sequence is TGTGCCAGCAGTTTAGGCGCCGGGTGGCAAGAGACCCAGTACTTC. Protein sequence: CASSLGAGWQETQYF.

The CDR3 loop reads CASSYSTQGANIQYF. The CDR3 DNA reads TGTGCCAGCAGTTACTCCACACAGGGGGCGAACATTCAGTACTTC. This sequence joins TRBV6-6 and TRBJ2-4; 9 bases are a match to TRBD1. J gave up 7 bases and V 0 bases, and 4 bases lay outside the gene matches. The CDR3 is made up of 15 amino acids. Germline V lookup: CDR1 MNHNY, CDR2 SVGAGI (reference sequence).

This clone was counted only a few times. This chain uses TRBV5-6 with TRBJ1-5; unclear D gene. V gave up 0 bases and J gave up 0 bases, with 7 bases separating them. Germline CDR1 is SGHDT and CDR2 is YYEEEE. The CDR3 has 15 residues. CDR3 region: CASSLGRDSNQPQHF. The CDR3 bases are TGTGCCAGCAGCTTGGGGCGGGATAGCAATCAGCCCCAGCATTTT.

This chain connects TRBV10-3 to TRBJ1-2, with D perhaps TRBD1 (6 bases). CDR3 size: 16 residues. Germline lookup yields CDR1 ENHRY and CDR2 SYGVKD. V was pared by 10 bases and J by 7 bases, with 28 bases between. The chain's CDR3 is CATCPGGFEEFAGYTF. Here the CDR3 DNA reads TGTGCCACCTGCCCGGGGGGCTTCGAGGAATTTGCTGGCTACACCTTC.

The CDR3 region is CASGPGTGGRYEQYF. As DNA, the CDR3 is TGTGCTAGTGGTCCCGGGACAGGGGGCAGGTACGAGCAGTACTTC. V gene TRBV12-5 combines with J gene TRBJ2-7; 12 bases map to TRBD1. This CDR3 has 15 residues. Trimming at V came to 5 bases and at J to 4 bases, leaving 6 bases not matched to a gene. The germline V gene has CDR1 LGHNT and CDR2 FRNRAP.

The chain recombines TRBV10-3 with TRBJ1-2; weak D call: TRBD1 (6 bases). Per germline, CDR1 ENHRY and CDR2 SYGVKD. V gave up 5 bases and J gave up 4 bases, with 14 bases separating them. The CDR3 is made up of 14 amino acids. The CDR3: CAISTRGEGYGYTF. CDR3 nucleotide sequence: TGTGCCATCAGTACCAGGGGCGAGGGCTATGGCTACACCTTC.

The chain combines TRBV19 with TRBJ2-7, with a weak D call TRBD2 (5 bases). V gave up 1 base and J gave up 2 bases, with 12 bases separating them. CDR3 size: 15 residues. The germline V gene has CDR1 LNHDA and CDR2 SQIVND (reference sequence). The CDR3 spells CASSIGGGWAYEQYF. The CDR3 DNA reads TGTGCCAGTAGTATAGGAGGAGGTTGGGCCTACGAGCAGTACTTC.

The genes are TRBV5-1 and TRBJ1-4, with D possibly TRBD1 on 5 matching bases. Germline V CDR1 and CDR2: SGHRS, YFSETQ. CDR3 length: 15 residues. Trimming stripped 4 bases from V and 5 bases from J, with 15 bases between. CDR3 amino acids: CASSVGTSRNEKLFF. CDR3 nucleotides: TGCGCCAGCAGCGTCGGGACTTCCCGAAATGAAAAACTGTTTTTT.

The CDR3 is CASSFPDRGDPNEQFF. CDR3 DNA sequence: TGCGCCAGCAGCTTCCCTGACAGGGGAGATCCCAATGAGCAGTTCTTC. J is TRBJ2-1 and V is TRBV5-1, with 8 bases matching TRBD1. With V trimmed by 2 bases and J by 6 bases, 10 bases remained unmatched. The length of the CDR3 is 16 residues. Per the germline V gene, CDR1 is SGHRS and CDR2 is YFSETQ.

The rearrangement links TRBV5-1 to TRBJ2-2; the match to TRBD2 covers 15 bases. J gave up 7 bases and V 3 bases, and 1 base lay outside the gene matches. The CDR3 sequence is 15 residues long. Germline values: CDR1 SGHRS, CDR2 YFSETQ. CDR3 sequence: CASSWGLAGGGELFF. In DNA form, the CDR3 reads TGCGCCAGCAGCTGGGGACTAGCGGGAGGCGGGGAGCTGTTTTTT. The full variable domain, its missing parts supplied by reference TRBV5-1 and TRBJ2-2, is KAGVTQTPRYLIKTRGQQVTLSCSPISGHRSVSWYQQTPGQGLQFLFEYFSETQRNKGNFPGRFSGRQFSNSRSEMNVSTLELGDSALYLCASSWGLAGGGELFFGEGSRLTVL.

This chain joins TRBV27 and TRBJ1-5; 9 nucleotides match TRBD1. From germline, CDR1 is MNHEY and CDR2 SMNVEV (reference sequence). The J segment lost 5 bases and the V segment lost 6 bases, leaving 8 bases of the junction unmatched. The CDR3 runs 15 residues. This CDR3 reads CASRSLQGAHQPQHF. The CDR3, as DNA: TGTGCCAGCAGGTCACTACAGGGGGCTCATCAGCCCCAGCATTTT.

The chain combines TRBV2 with TRBJ2-1; D unresolved. This CDR3 spans 15 amino acids. The V gene's germline CDR1 is SNHLY and CDR2 FYNNEI. Deletions cut 0 bases from V and 3 bases from J, with 9 bases between. As DNA, the CDR3 is TGTGCCAGCAGTGAAGCGCAGTCCAGCTACAATGAGCAGTTCTTC. This gives the protein CASSEAQSSYNEQFF.

The CDR3: CASSISKYLAGGNTGELFF. Written as DNA, the CDR3 is TGTGCCAGTAGTATCTCAAAGTACCTAGCGGGGGGTAACACCGGGGAGCTGTTTTTT. This chain links TRBV19 with TRBJ2-2; 11 bases align to TRBD2. The V segment lost 3 bases and the J segment 2 bases; nucleotides outside the gene matches: 11. This CDR3 comprises 19 residues. In germline, CDR1 is LNHDA, CDR2 SQIVND (reference sequence).

The chain links TRBV13 to TRBJ2-7; 9 bases are shared with TRBD2. Trimming removed 4 bases from V and 0 bases from J; junction bases left unmatched: 4. The CDR3 loop spans 15 amino acids. Germline values: CDR1 PRHDT, CDR2 FYEKMQ (reference sequence). CDR3 in amino acids: CASSYSGGFSYEQYF. In DNA, the CDR3 is TGTGCCAGCAGCTATAGCGGGGGTTTCTCCTACGAGCAGTACTTC.

The gene calls are TRBV28 and TRBJ1-2; D is undetermined. V gave up 6 bases and J gave up 5 bases, with 10 bases separating them. CDR1 MDHEN and CDR2 SYDVKM come from the germline V gene. The CDR3 is 12 amino acids. The CDR3: CASSTSGYGYTF. The CDR3 DNA is TGTGCCAGCAGCACCTCGGGGTATGGCTACACCTTC.

In the case of this clone: The germline gene is not matched at one end of the junction; a read error may be the cause. Distinct nucleotide sequences in the sample also encode this CDR3. The chain combines TRBV10-2 with TRBJ1-1, with unresolved D. From germline, CDR1 is WSHSY and CDR2 SAAADI. The CDR3 covers 14 residues. The CDR3 protein is CASSDTSGRTEAFF. The CDR3 DNA reads as TGCGCCAGCAGTGATACTTCAGGTCGAACTGAGGCTTTCTTT.

The chain is built from TRBV5-1 and TRBJ1-3, with a tentative D call TRBD1 (5 bases). This CDR3 contains 14 residues. Germline assignment: CDR1 SGHRS and CDR2 YFSETQ. V was trimmed by 3 bases and J by 4 bases, leaving 11 bases between them. In DNA, the CDR3 is TGCGCCAGCAGCTCGGAGGGGCGAGGAAACACCATATATTTT. Its protein is CASSSEGRGNTIYF.

This chain joins TRBV18 and TRBJ2-3, with 12 nucleotides matching TRBD2. Trimming took 6 bases from V and 0 from J; bases not matched to a gene: 4. This CDR3 spans 16 amino acids. Germline CDR1 and CDR2: KGHSH and LQKENI. CDR3 coding DNA: TGTGCCAGCTCGCGAGGACTAGCGGGGAGCACAGATACGCAGTATTTT. It yields the protein CASSRGLAGSTDTQYF.

The J gene is TRBJ1-2, the V gene TRBV10-3; D gene unclear. The CDR3 loop spans 12 amino acids. Germline CDR1 is ENHRY and CDR2 is SYGVKD. Trimming took off 5 bases at V and 2 bases at J, with 6 bases between the two ends. The CDR3 loop reads CAISPENYGYTF. The CDR3, as DNA: TGTGCCATCAGTCCGGAGAACTATGGCTACACCTTC.

This clone showed up just a few times. The chain's CDR3 is CASNRDRGISGYTF. CDR3 in DNA: TGTGCCAGCAATCGAGACAGGGGGATAAGTGGCTACACCTTC. The chain couples TRBV16 to TRBJ1-2; 9 bases align to TRBD1. Germline V lookup: CDR1 KGHSY, CDR2 FQNENV. V was pared by 7 bases and J by 7 bases, with 10 bases of the junction left unmatched. CDR3 length: 14 amino acids.

The V call is TRBV28, the J call TRBJ1-2; 11 bases fit TRBD1. This CDR3 contains 18 residues. In germline, CDR1 is MDHEN, CDR2 SYDVKM. The J segment lost 4 bases and the V segment lost 2 bases, leaving 12 bases of the junction unmatched. CDR3 nucleotides: TGTGCCAGCAGTTTACCGGGGACAGGGGGTCTAAGGGGCTATGGCTACACCTTC. Translated: CASSLPGTGGLRGYGYTF.

The chain links TRBV6-5 to TRBJ1-5; 7 bases are shared with TRBD1. V gave up 6 bases and J gave up 1 base; unmatched junction bases: 3. CDR3 length: 14 amino acids. Germline V gene data show CDR1 as MNHEY and CDR2 as SVGAGI. DNA for the CDR3: TGTGCCAGCAGACAGGGGATCAGCAATCAGCCCCAGCATTTT. Translation: CASRQGISNQPQHF.

The chain joins TRBV6-1 to TRBJ2-2; 12 bases fit TRBD2. Per the germline V gene, CDR1 is MNHNS and CDR2 is SASEGT. V was clipped by 8 bases and J by 5 bases; unmatched bases: 6. The CDR3 sequence is 15 residues long. The CDR3 reads CASGGLAGSTGELFF. CDR3 in DNA: TGTGCCAGCGGCGGACTAGCGGGATCTACCGGGGAGCTGTTTTTT.

This clone was detected once. V gene TRBV19 combines with J gene TRBJ2-7; no firm D call. Germline lookup yields CDR1 LNHDA and CDR2 SQIVND (reference sequence). The germline V and J ends were trimmed by 8 bases and 1 base, with 12 bases remaining between them. The CDR3 is 13 residues long. The DNA of the CDR3 is TGTGCCAGTGCAACGCGGAGTTCCTACGAGCAGTACTTC. Translation: CASATRSSYEQYF. Variable domain in full (rest from reference TRBV19 and TRBJ2-7): DGGITQSPKYLFRKEGQNVTLSCEQNLNHDAMYWYRQDPGQGLRLIYYSQIVNDFQKGDIAEGYSVSREKKESFPLTVTSAQKNPTAFYLCASATRSSYEQYFGPGTRLTVT.